This T cell receptor (beta chain) was sequenced during a study of cytotoxic CD8 clonotypes in ibrutinib-treated CLL. V lost 0 bases to trimming and J lost 1 base; unmatched junction nucleotides: 8. Looked up from germline, CDR1 is ENHRY and CDR2 is SYGVKD. The CDR3 spans 17 residues. Clones were sequenced by immunoSEQ multiplex PCR, and TCRdb holds only the in-frame ones, with some missing. The repertoire includes 100,000 to 150,000 clones, around 85% of them detected once, and roughly 1.9% sits in the top ten. Genomic DNA in an amount of 2 to 2.5 micrograms was extracted from cryopreserved PBMCs and used for the preparation of TCR beta libraries.

This TCR came from a human donor with chronic lymphocytic leukemia. V gene TRBV10-3 combines with J gene TRBJ2-5; 7 nucleotides line up with TRBD1. The sample consisted of PBMCs, taken after 24 months of ibrutinib treatment. The CDR3 reads CAISESTGFWAQETQYF. CDR3 in DNA: TGTGCCATCAGTGAGTCGACAGGGTTCTGGGCCCAAGAGACCCAGTACTTC.